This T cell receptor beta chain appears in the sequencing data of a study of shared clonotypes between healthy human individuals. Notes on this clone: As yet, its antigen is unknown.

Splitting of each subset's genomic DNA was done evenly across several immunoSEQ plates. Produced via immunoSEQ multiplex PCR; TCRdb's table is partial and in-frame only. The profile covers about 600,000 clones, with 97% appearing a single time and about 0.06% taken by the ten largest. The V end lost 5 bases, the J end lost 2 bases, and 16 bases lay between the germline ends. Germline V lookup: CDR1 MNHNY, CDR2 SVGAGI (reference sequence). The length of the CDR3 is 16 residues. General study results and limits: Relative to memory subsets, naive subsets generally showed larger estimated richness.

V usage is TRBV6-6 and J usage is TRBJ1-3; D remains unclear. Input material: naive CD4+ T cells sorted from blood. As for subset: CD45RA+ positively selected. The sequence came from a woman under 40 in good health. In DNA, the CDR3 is TGTGCCAGCAGTCAGAGAGAGTTGCCCCCTGGAAACACCATATATTTT. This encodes CASSQRELPPGNTIYF.